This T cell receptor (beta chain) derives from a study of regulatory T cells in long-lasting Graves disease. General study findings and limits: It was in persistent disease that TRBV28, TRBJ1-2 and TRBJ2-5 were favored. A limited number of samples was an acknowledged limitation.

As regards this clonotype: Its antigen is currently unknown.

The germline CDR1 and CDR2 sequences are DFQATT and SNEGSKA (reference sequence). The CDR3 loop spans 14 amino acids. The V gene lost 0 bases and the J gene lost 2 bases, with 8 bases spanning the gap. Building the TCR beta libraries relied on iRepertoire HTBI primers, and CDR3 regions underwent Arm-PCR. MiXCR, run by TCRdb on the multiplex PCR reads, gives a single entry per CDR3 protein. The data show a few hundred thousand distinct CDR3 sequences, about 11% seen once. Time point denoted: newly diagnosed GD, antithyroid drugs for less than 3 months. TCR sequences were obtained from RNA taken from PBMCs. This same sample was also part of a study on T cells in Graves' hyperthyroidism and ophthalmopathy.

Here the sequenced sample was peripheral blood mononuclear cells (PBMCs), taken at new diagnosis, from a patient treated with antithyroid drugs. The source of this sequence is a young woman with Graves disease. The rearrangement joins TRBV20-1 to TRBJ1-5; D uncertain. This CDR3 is CSARDLAGNQPQHF. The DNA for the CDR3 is TGCAGTGCTAGAGATCTCGCAGGCAATCAGCCCCAGCATTTT.